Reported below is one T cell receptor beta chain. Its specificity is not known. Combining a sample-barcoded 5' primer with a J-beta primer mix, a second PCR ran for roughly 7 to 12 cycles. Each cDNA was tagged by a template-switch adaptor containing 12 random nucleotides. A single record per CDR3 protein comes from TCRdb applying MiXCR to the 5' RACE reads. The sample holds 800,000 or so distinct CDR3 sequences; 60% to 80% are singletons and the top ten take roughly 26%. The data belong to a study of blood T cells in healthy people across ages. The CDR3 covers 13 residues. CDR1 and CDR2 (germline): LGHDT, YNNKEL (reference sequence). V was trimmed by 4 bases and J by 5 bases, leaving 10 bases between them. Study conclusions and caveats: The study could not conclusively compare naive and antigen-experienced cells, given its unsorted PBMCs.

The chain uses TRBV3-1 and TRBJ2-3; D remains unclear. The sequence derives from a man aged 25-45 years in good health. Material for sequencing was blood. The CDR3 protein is CASSLLGQDTQYF. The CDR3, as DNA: TGTGCCAGCAGCCTTCTAGGGCAAGATACGCAGTATTTT.